The TCR beta chain under discussion was sequenced for a study of CXCR3-negative and CXCR3-positive naive CD8 T cells. The study's findings and limits: A higher hydrophobicity marked the TRB CDR3s of CXCR3-positive naive cells versus CXCR3-negative naive cells. Freshly isolated PBMCs were used in most assays, given partial CXCR3 loss after freezing. Both naive subsets showed comparably high diversity, and memory CD8+ cells showed much lower diversity.

5' RACE that incorporated UMI labels was used to prepare the TRB cDNA libraries. TCRdb re-called the 5' RACE reads and gives one entry per CDR3 protein, without DNA. The listing contains approximately 90,000 distinct CDR3 sequences. Of note for this clonotype: The antigen is not known.

The sequence came from a human donor in good health. Some clones in this sample may be carry-over from other donors' samples. Sequenced material: naive CXCR3+ CD8+ T cells from blood. Specified subset: CD45RO-CCR7+CD27+CD95- naive CD8+ T cells expressing CXCR3 (TNR3+).

The CDR3: CASSARDSAYGYTF. The chain employs TRBV5-1 and TRBJ1-2; TCRdb lists TRBD1, though no DNA is available to test this call. The CDR3 loop spans 14 amino acids. Germline V gene sequence: CDR1 SGHRS, CDR2 YFSETQ. The variable domain in full, with the rest retrieved from reference TRBV5-1 and TRBJ1-2, is KAGVTQTPRYLIKTRGQQVTLSCSPISGHRSVSWYQQTPGQGLQFLFEYFSETQRNKGNFPGRFSGRQFSNSRSEMNVSTLELGDSALYLCASSARDSAYGYTFGSGTRLTVV.